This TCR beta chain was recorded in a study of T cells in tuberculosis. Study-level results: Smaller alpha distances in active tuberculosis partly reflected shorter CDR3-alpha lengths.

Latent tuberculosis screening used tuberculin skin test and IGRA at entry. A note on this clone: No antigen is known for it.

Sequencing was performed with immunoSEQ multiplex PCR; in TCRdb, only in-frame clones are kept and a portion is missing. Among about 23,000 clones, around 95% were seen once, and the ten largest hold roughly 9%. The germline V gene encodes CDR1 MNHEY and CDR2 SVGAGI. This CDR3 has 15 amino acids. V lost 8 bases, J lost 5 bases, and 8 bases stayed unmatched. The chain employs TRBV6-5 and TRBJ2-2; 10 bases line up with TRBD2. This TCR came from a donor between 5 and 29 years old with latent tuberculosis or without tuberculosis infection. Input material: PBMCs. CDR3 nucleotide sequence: TGTGCCAGCGGAACGGGACTAGCGACTACCGGGGAGCTGTTTTTT. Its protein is CASGTGLATTGELFF.